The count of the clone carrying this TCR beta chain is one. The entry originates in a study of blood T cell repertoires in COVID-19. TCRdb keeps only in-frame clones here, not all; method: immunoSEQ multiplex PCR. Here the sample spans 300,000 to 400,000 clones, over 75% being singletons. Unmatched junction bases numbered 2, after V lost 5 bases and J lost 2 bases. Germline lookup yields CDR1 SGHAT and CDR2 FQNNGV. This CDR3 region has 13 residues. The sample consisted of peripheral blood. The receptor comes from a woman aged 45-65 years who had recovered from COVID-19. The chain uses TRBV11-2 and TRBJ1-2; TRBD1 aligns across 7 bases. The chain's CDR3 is CASSGQDNYGYTF. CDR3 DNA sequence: TGTGCCAGCAGCGGACAGGACAACTATGGCTACACCTTC.